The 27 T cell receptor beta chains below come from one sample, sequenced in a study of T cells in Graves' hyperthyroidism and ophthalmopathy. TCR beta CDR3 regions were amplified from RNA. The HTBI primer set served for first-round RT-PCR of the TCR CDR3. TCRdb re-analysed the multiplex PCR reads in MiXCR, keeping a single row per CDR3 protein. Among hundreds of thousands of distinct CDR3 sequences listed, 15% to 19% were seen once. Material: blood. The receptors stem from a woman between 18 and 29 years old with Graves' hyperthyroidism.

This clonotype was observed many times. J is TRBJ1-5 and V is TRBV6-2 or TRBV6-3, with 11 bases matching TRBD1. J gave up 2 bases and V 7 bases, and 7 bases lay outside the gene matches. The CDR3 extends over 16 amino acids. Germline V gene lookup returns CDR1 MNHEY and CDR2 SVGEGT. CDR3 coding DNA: TGTGCCAGCACTATTCCGGGACAGGGGGGCAATCAGCCCCAGCATTTT. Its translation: CASTIPGQGGNQPQHF.

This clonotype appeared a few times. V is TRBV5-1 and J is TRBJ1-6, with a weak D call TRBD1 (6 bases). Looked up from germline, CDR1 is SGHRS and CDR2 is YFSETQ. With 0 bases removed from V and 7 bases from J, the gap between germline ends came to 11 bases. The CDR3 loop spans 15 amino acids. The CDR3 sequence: CASSLGGAGNSPLHF. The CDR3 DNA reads TGCGCCAGCAGCTTGGGGGGGGCTGGAAATTCACCCCTCCACTTT.

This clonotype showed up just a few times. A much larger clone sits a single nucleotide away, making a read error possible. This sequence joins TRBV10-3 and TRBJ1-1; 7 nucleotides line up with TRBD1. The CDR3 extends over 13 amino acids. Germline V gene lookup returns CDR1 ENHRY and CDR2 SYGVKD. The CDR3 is CAMAGTENAEAFF. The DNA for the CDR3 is TGTGCCATGGCCGGGACAGAGAACGCTGAAGCTTTCTTT.

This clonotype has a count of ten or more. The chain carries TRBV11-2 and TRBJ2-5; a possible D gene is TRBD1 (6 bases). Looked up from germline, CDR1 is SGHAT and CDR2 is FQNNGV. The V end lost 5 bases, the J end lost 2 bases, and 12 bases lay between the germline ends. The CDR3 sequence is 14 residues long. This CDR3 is CASSPDSLQETQYF. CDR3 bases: TGTGCCAGCAGCCCGGACAGCCTTCAAGAGACCCAGTACTTC. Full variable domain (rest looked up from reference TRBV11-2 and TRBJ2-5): EAGVAQSPRYKIIEKRQSVAFWCNPISGHATLYWYQQILGQGPKLLIQFQNNGVVDDSQLPKDRFSAERLKGVDSTLKIQPAKLEDSAVYLCASSPDSLQETQYFGPGTRLLVL.

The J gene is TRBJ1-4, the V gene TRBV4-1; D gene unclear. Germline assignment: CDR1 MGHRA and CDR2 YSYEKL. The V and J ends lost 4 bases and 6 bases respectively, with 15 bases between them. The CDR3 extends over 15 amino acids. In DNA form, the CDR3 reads TGCGCCAGCAGCCGGGCTTGGATGGTGGATGAAAAACTGTTTTTT. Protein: CASSRAWMVDEKLFF.

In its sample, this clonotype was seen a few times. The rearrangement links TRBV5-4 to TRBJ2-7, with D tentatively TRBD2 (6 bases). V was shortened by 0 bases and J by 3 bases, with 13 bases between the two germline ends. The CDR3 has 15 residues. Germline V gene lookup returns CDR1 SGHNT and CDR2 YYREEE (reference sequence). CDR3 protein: CASSLASPAGYEQYF. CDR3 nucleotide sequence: TGTGCCAGCAGCTTGGCCTCTCCAGCGGGCTACGAGCAGTACTTC.

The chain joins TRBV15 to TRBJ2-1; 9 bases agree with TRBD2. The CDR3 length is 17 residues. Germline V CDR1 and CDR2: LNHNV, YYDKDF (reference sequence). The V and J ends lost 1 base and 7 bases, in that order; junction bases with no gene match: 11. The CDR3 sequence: CATSRGGRGGAGNEQFF. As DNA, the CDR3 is TGTGCCACCAGCAGAGGGGGGCGCGGGGGGGCTGGTAATGAGCAGTTCTTC.

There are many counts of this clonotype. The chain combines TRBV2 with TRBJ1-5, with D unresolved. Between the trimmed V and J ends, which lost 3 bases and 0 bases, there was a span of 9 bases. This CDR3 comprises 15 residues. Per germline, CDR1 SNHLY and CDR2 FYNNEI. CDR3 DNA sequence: TGTGCCAGCAGTGAGGGAGAATATAGCAATCAGCCCCAGCATTTT. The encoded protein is CASSEGEYSNQPQHF.

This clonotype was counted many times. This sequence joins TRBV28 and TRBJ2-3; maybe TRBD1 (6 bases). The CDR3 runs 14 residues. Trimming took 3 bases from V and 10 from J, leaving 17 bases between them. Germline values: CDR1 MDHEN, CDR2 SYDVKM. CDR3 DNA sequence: TGTGCCAGCAGTTTGGCAGGGGAAAATAAGGCGCAGTATTTT. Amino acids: CASSLAGENKAQYF.

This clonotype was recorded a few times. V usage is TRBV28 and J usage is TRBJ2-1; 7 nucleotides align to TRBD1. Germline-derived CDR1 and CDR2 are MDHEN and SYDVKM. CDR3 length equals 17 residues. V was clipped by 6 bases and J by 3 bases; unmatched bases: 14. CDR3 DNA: TGTGCCAGCAGGCCGCGGTGGGGGACAGATAGCTACAATGAGCAGTTCTTC. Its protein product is CASRPRWGTDSYNEQFF.

The DNA of the CDR3 is TGTGCCAGCAGTACTACCGGGACAGGGAATTCACCCCTCCACTTT. Encoded protein: CASSTTGTGNSPLHF. The chain is built from TRBV12-3 or TRBV12-4 and TRBJ1-6; 9 nucleotides align to TRBD1. Trimming cost V 5 bases and J 7 bases; bases outside gene matches: 6. This CDR3 spans 15 amino acids.

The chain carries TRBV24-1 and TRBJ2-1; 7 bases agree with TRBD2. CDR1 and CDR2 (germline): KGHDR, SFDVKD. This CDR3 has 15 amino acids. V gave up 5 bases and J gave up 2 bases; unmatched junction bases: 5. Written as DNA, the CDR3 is TGTGCCACCAGTGGGGGGGGGGGGGCCTACAATGAGCAGTTCTTC. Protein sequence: CATSGGGGAYNEQFF.

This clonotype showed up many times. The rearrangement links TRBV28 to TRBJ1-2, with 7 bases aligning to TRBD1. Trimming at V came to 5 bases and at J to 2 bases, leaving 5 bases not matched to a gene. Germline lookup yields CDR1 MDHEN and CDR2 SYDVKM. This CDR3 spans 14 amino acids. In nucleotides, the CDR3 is TGTGCCAGCAGTGACCAGGGGGGGAACTATGGCTACACCTTC. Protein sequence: CASSDQGGNYGYTF.

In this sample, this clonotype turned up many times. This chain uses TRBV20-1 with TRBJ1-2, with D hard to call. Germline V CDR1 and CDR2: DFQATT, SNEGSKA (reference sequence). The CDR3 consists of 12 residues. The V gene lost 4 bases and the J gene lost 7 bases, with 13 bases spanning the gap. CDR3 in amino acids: CSANWAVRGYTF. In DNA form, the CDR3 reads TGCAGTGCTAACTGGGCAGTTCGTGGCTACACCTTC.

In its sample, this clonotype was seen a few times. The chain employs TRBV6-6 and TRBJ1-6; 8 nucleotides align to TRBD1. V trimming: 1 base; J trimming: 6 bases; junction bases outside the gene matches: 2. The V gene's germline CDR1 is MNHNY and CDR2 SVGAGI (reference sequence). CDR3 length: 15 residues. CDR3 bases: TGTGCCAGCAGTTACTTGGACAGGGCTAATTCACCCCTCCACTTT. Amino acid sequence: CASSYLDRANSPLHF.

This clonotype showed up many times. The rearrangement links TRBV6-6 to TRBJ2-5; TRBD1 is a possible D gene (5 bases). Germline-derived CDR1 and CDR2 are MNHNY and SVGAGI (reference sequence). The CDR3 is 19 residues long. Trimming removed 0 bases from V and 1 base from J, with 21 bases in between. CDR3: CASSYSFLWGLTLQETQYF. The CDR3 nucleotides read TGTGCCAGCAGTTACTCGTTTCTTTGGGGCCTTACCCTCCAAGAGACCCAGTACTTC.

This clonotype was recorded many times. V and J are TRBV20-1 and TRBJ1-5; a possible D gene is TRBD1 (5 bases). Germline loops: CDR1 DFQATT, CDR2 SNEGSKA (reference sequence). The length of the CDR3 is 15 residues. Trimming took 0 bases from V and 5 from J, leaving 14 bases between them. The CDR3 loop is CSARDSQGDHQPQHF. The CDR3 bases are TGCAGTGCTAGAGATTCCCAGGGAGATCATCAGCCCCAGCATTTT.

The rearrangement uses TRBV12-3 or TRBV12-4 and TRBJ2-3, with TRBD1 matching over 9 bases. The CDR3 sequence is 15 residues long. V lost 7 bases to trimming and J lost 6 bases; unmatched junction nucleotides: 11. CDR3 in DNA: TGTGCCAGCAAAGCGGACAGGGGCCTACTCGATACGCAGTATTTT. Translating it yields CASKADRGLLDTQYF.

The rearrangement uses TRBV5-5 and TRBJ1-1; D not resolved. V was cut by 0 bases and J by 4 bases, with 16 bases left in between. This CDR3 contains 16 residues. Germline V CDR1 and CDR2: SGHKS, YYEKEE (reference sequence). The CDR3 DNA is TGTGCCAGCAGCTTGGATGTAGGGAGAGGCAGCACTGAAGCTTTCTTT. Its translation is CASSLDVGRGSTEAFF. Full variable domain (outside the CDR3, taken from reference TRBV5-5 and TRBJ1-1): DAGVTQSPTHLIKTRGQQVTLRCSPISGHKSVSWYQQVLGQGPQFIFQYYEKEERGRGNFPDRFSARQFPNYSSELNVNALLLGDSALYLCASSLDVGRGSTEAFFGQGTRLTVV.

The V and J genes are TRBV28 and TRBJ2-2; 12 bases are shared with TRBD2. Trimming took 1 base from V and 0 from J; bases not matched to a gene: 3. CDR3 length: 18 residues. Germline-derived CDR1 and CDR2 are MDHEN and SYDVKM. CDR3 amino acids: CASSLYLAGGANTGELFF. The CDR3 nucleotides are TGTGCCAGCAGTTTATACCTAGCGGGGGGGGCGAACACCGGGGAGCTGTTTTTT.

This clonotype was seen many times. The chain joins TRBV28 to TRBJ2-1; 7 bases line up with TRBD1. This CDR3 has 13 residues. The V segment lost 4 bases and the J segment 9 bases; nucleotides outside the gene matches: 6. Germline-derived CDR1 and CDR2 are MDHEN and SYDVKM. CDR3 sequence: CASSSPPGGEQFF. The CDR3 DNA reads TGTGCCAGCAGTTCGCCCCCAGGGGGTGAGCAGTTCTTC. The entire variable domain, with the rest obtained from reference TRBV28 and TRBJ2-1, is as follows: DVKVTQSSRYLVKRTGEKVFLECVQDMDHENMFWYRQDPGLGLRLIYFSYDVKMKEKGDIPEGYSVSREKKERFSLILESASTNQTSMYLCASSSPPGGEQFFGPGTRLTVL.

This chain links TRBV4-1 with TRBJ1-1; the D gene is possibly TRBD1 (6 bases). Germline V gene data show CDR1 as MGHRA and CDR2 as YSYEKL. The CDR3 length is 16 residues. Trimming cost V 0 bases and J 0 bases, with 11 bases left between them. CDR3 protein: CASSQEGAALNTEAFF. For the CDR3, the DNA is TGCGCCAGCAGCCAAGAGGGGGCAGCCTTGAACACTGAAGCTTTCTTT.

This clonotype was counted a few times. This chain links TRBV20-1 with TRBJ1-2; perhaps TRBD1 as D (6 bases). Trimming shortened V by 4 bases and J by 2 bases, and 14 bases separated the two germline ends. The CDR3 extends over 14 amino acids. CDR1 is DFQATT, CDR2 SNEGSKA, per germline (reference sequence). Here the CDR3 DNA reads TGCAGTGCTACCGAAGGAGGGGGAAACTATGGCTACACCTTC. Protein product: CSATEGGGNYGYTF.

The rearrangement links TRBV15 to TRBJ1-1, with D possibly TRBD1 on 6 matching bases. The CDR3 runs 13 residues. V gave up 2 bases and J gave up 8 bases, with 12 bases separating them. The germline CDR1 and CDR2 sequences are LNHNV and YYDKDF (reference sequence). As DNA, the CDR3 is TGTGCCACCAGCAGACAGGGGACTCTGGAAGCTTTCTTT. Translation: CATSRQGTLEAFF.

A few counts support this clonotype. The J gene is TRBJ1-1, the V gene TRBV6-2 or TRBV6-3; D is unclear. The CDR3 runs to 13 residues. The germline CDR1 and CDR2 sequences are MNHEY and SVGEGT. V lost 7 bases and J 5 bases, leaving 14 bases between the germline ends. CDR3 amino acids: CASTPATKTEAFF. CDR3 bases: TGTGCCAGCACACCGGCTACGAAGACTGAAGCTTTCTTT.

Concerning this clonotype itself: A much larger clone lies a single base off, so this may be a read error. The CDR3 loop reads CASSLDVENEKLFF. CDR3 nucleotide sequence: TGCGCCAGCAGCTTGGACGTGGAGAATGAAAAACTGTTTTTT. J is TRBJ1-4 and V is TRBV5-1; no clear D gene. The V end lost 0 bases, the J end lost 5 bases, and 8 bases lay between the germline ends. CDR1 and CDR2 (germline): SGHRS, YFSETQ. The CDR3 runs to 14 residues.

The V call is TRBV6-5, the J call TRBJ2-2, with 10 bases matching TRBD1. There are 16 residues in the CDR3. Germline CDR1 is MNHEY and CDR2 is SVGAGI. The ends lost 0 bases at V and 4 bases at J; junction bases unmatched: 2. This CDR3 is CASSYSGQGLTGELFF. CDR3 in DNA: TGTGCCAGCAGTTACTCGGGACAGGGGCTCACCGGGGAGCTGTTTTTT.